What follows are 11 T cell receptor beta chains derived from one specimen sequenced in a study of blood T cell repertoires in COVID-19. TCRdb's copy holds only in-frame clones and misses some; the assay was immunoSEQ multiplex PCR. The top ten clones hold roughly 6.7% of a sample with 180,000 or so clones, around 90% of them seen once. Sequencing input: peripheral blood. The origin of the receptors is a man in his forties with acute or convalescent COVID-19.

The rearrangement joins TRBV6-2 or TRBV6-3 to TRBJ2-7; 8 bases line up with TRBD1. Per germline, CDR1 MNHEY and CDR2 SVGEGT. The CDR3 extends over 15 amino acids. The junction had 10 bases not matched to a gene; V was cut back by 5 bases and J by 4 bases. The CDR3 DNA reads as TGTGCCAGCAGTCCCCCCCCTAACAGGGGGTACGAGCAGTACTTC. This gives the protein CASSPPPNRGYEQYF.

V and J are TRBV5-1 and TRBJ1-4; D call uncertain. Germline V gene lookup returns CDR1 SGHRS and CDR2 YFSETQ. Trimming left V 0 bases short and J 6 bases short, with 12 bases between. The CDR3 is 15 residues long. CDR3 loop: CASSLAPGWDEKLFF. The CDR3 DNA is TGCGCCAGCAGCTTGGCTCCGGGTTGGGATGAAAAACTGTTTTTT.

The chain uses TRBV2 and TRBJ1-5; TRBD1 might be the D (6 bases). The V end was cut by 6 bases, the J end by 2 bases, with 8 bases between. Germline CDR1 SNHLY, CDR2 FYNNEI. This CDR3 contains 13 residues. CDR3 protein: CASRQGGNQPQHF. The CDR3 nucleotides are TGTGCCAGCAGACAGGGTGGCAATCAGCCCCAGCATTTT. Together with reference TRBV2 and TRBJ1-5, the CDR3 gives the full variable domain: EPEVTQTPSHQVTQMGQEVILRCVPISNHLYFYWYRQILGQKVEFLVSFYNNEISEKSEIFDDQFSVERPDGSNFTLKIRSTKLEDSAMYFCASRQGGNQPQHFGDGTRLSIL.

This chain uses TRBV9 with TRBJ1-1, with 7 bases matching TRBD1. The CDR3 length is 12 residues. With V trimmed by 4 bases and J by 8 bases, 5 bases remained unmatched. Germline V gene data show CDR1 as SGDLS and CDR2 as YYNGEE. In DNA, the CDR3 is TGTGCCAGCAGCCCTCGGACAGGAGAAGCTTTCTTT. Its protein is CASSPRTGEAFF. Filled out from reference TRBV9 and TRBJ1-1, the complete variable domain reads DSGVTQTPKHLITATGQRVTLRCSPRSGDLSVYWYQQSLDQGLQFLIQYYNGEERAKGNILERFSAQQFPDLHSELNLSSLELGDSALYFCASSPRTGEAFFGQGTRLTVV.

J is TRBJ2-7 and V is TRBV30; tentatively, D is TRBD2 (5 bases). Germline assignment: CDR1 GTSNPN and CDR2 SVGIG (reference sequence). The CDR3 has 13 residues. V was cut by 0 bases and J by 2 bases, with 8 bases left in between. CDR3 amino acids: CAWSVRGTYEQYF. For the CDR3, the DNA is TGTGCCTGGAGTGTACGGGGAACCTACGAGCAGTACTTC.

A note on this clone: Distinct nucleotide sequences in the sample also encode this CDR3. The chain employs TRBV5-1 and TRBJ2-5, with 13 bases that match TRBD2. The CDR3 extends over 15 amino acids. The germline V gene encodes CDR1 SGHRS and CDR2 YFSETQ. Trimming removed 4 bases from V and 5 bases from J; junction bases left unmatched: 5. The CDR3 spells CASSLGTSGAETQYF. The CDR3 nucleotides are TGCGCCAGCAGCCTCGGGACTAGCGGGGCGGAGACCCAGTACTTC.

The chain has TRBV5-1 and TRBJ2-4, with 7 bases identical to TRBD2. Unmatched junction bases numbered 8, after V lost 0 bases and J lost 2 bases. Germline V gene lookup returns CDR1 SGHRS and CDR2 YFSETQ. The CDR3 has 17 amino acids. In nucleotides, the CDR3 is TGCGCCAGCAGCTTGGGTTCCAGCGGGGAGACCAAAAACATTCAGTACTTC. It is translated as CASSLGSSGETKNIQYF. Combining the CDR3 with reference TRBV5-1 and TRBJ2-4 gives the whole variable domain KAGVTQTPRYLIKTRGQQVTLSCSPISGHRSVSWYQQTPGQGLQFLFEYFSETQRNKGNFPGRFSGRQFSNSRSEMNVSTLELGDSALYLCASSLGSSGETKNIQYFGAGTRLSVL.

The chain uses TRBV19 and TRBJ1-3; 7 bases are shared with TRBD1. Per germline, CDR1 LNHDA and CDR2 SQIVND (reference sequence). The CDR3 sequence is 14 residues long. With 4 bases clipped from V and 4 bases from J, the junction kept 4 bases outside the gene matches. The CDR3 is CASSNRGTGNTIYF. As DNA, the CDR3 is TGTGCCAGTAGTAACAGGGGTACGGGAAACACCATATATTTT.

V usage is TRBV19 and J usage is TRBJ1-6; perhaps TRBD1 as D (5 bases). CDR1 LNHDA and CDR2 SQIVND come from the germline V gene (reference sequence). V lost 0 bases, J lost 10 bases, and 7 bases lay in between. CDR3 size: 13 residues. The CDR3 sequence is CASSIEGLSPLHF. The CDR3 DNA follows: TGTGCCAGTAGTATAGAGGGACTCTCACCCCTCCACTTT.

This clone is a singleton in its sample. The gene calls are TRBV9 and TRBJ1-6; TRBD1 aligns across 9 bases. Losses at the gene ends were 4 bases for V and 10 bases for J; bases not matched to a gene: 9. Germline V gene lookup returns CDR1 SGDLS and CDR2 YYNGEE. The CDR3 is 15 amino acids. The CDR3 sequence is CASSPGTGIGSPLHF. CDR3 nucleotide sequence: TGTGCCAGCAGCCCGGGGACAGGGATAGGATCACCCCTCCACTTT.

The chain couples TRBV18 to TRBJ1-4; 7 nucleotides line up with TRBD1. This CDR3 is built from 14 residues. Per the germline V gene, CDR1 is KGHSH and CDR2 is LQKENI. V shed 5 bases, J shed 6 bases, and the junction held 6 bases outside the gene matches. The CDR3 loop is CASSAQGMDEKLFF. The CDR3 bases are TGTGCCAGCTCAGCACAGGGGATGGATGAAAAACTGTTTTTT.